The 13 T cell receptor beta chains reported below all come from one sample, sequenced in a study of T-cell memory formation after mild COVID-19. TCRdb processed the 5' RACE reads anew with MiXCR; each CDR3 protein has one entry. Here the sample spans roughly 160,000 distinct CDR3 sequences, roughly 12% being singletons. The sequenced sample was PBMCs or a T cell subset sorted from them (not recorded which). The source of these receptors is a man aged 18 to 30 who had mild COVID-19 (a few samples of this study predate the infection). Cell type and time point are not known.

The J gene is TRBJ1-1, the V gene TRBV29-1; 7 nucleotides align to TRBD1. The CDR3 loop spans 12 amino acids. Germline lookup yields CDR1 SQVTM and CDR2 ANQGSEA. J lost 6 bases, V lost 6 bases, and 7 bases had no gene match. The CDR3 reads CSVRTGDAEAFF. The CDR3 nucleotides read TGCAGCGTGAGGACAGGTGACGCTGAAGCTTTCTTT.

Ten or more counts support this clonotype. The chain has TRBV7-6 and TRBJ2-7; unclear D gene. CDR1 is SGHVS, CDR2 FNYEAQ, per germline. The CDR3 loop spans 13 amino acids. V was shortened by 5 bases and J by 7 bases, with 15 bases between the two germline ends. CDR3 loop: CASSDPPGREQYF. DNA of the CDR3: TGTGCCAGCAGCGACCCGCCCGGGCGAGAGCAGTACTTC.

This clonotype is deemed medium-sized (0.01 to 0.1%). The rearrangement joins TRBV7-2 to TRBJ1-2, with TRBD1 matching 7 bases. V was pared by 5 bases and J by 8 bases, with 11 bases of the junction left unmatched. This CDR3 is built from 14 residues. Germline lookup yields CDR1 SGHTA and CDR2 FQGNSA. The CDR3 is CASSPGTDGGGYTF. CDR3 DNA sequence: TGTGCCAGCAGCCCCGGGACAGATGGGGGCGGCTACACCTTC.

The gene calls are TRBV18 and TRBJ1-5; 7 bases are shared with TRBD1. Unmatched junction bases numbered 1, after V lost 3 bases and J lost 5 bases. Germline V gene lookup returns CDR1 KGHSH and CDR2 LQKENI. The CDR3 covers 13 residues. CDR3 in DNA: TGTGCCAGCTCACCGGGACAGTATCAGCCCCAGCATTTT. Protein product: CASSPGQYQPQHF.

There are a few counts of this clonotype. The CDR3 nucleotides read TGTGCCAGCAGTGGGCAGTTCTACGAGCAGTACTTC. This sequence encodes CASSGQFYEQYF. The rearrangement links TRBV5-5 to TRBJ2-7, with D uncertain. CDR1 is SGHKS and CDR2 is YYEKEE in the germline V gene (reference sequence). The CDR3 is 12 residues long. Trimming took off 5 bases at V and 3 bases at J, with 9 bases between the two ends.

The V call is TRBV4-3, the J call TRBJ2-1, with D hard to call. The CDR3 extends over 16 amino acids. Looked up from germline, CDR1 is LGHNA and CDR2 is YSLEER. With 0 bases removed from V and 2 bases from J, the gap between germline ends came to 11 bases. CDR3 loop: CASSQDIWAAYNEQFF. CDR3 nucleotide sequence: TGCGCCAGCAGCCAAGATATATGGGCGGCCTACAATGAGCAGTTCTTC.

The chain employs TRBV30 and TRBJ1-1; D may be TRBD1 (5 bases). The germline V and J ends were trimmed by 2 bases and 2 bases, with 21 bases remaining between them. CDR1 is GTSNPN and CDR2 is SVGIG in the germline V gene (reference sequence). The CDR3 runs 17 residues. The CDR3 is CAWSPPDGGTTNTEAFF. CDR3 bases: TGTGCCTGGAGTCCACCAGACGGCGGGACGACCAACACTGAAGCTTTCTTT.

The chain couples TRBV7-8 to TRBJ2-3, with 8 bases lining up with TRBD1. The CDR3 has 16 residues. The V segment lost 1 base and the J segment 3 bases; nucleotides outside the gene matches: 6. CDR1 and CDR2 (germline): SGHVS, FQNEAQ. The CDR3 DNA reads TGTGCCAGCAGCTTAGGGACAGGGCTGAGGACAGATACGCAGTATTTT. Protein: CASSLGTGLRTDTQYF.

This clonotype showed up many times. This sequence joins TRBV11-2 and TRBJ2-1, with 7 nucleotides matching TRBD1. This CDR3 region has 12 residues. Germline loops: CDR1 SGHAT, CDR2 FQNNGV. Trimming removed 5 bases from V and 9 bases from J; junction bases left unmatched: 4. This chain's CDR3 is CASSQQGIEQFF. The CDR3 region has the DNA TGTGCCAGCAGCCAACAGGGGATTGAGCAGTTCTTC.

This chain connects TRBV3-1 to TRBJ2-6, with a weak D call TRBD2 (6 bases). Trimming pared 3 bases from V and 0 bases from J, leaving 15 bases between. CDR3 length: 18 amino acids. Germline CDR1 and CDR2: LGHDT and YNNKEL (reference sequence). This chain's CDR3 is CASSHGSGESSGANVLTF. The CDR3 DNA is TGTGCCAGCAGCCACGGCTCGGGGGAGTCCTCTGGGGCCAACGTCCTGACTTTC.

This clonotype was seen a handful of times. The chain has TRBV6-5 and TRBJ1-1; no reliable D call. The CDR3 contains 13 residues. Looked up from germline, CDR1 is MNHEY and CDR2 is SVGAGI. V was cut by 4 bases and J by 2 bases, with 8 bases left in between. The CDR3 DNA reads TGTGCCAGCAGTTTAAGACACAACACTGAAGCTTTCTTT. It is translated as CASSLRHNTEAFF.

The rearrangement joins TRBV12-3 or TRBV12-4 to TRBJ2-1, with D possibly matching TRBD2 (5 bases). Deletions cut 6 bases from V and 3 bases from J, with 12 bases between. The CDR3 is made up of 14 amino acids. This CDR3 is CASRRTGVYNEQFF. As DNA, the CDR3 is TGTGCCAGCAGGCGGACTGGGGTCTACAATGAGCAGTTCTTC.

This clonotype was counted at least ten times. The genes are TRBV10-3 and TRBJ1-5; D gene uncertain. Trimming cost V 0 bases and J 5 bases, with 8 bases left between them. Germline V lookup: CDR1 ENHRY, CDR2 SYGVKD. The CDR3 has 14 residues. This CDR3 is CAISESGIYQPQHF. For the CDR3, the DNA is TGTGCCATCAGTGAGTCTGGAATTTATCAGCCCCAGCATTTT.